Listed below are T cell receptor beta chains from one sample, sequenced in a study of cytomegalovirus exposure and HLA in healthy donors. Some clones are missing from TCRdb's copy, which holds only in-frame ones; the method was immunoSEQ multiplex PCR. The data hold around 150,000 clones, with about 75% observed a single time. The sequencing sample was made of PBMCs. These TCRs come from a woman aged 40 to 50 in good health and CMV-seropositive. CDR3s include the opening cysteine and the closing phenylalanine or tryptophan. D genes are given only for firm matches. Some rows mark clone size as missing; the rest say once, few, many or name a class of expanded clone.

V	J	D	size	DNA	CDR3
TRBV19	TRBJ2-5	TRBD1	.	TGTGCCAGTAGTCCTCGGACAGGGCTAGGGGAGACCCAGTACTTC	CASSPRTGLGETQYF
TRBV19	TRBJ1-1	.	few	TGTGCCAGTGGTGACACAAGGAACGCTGAAGCTTTCTTT	CASGDTRNAEAFF
TRBV6-1	TRBJ2-3	TRBD2	.	TGTGCCAGCAGTGAACTGGCGGGAGGGCCCCTTTCCACAGATACGCAGTATTTT	CASSELAGGPLSTDTQYF
TRBV7-2	TRBJ2-5	.	.	TGTGCCAGCAGCCCCCAGCGAGAGCGGAAGAGGGAGACCCAGTACTTC	CASSPQRERKRETQYF
TRBV28	TRBJ1-4	TRBD1	once	TGTGCCAGCAGTCCCGGGACAGCATGGGAAAAACTGTTTTTT	CASSPGTAWEKLFF
TRBV4-2	TRBJ1-1	.	.	TGTGCCAGCACCTCAACACGGGAGGGTAGCACTGAAGCTTTCTTT	CASTSTREGSTEAFF
TRBV19	TRBJ2-7	.	.	TGTGCCAGTAGTATATCGGGACTTGAGGACGAGCAGTACTTC	CASSISGLEDEQYF
TRBV2	TRBJ1-2	.	few	TGTGCCAGCAGTGAACGGCGGACACCCTATGGCTACACCTTC	CASSERRTPYGYTF
TRBV11-2	TRBJ1-2	.	.	TGTGCCAGCAGCCCCAGGGATCCCAGTGGCTACACCTTC	CASSPRDPSGYTF
TRBV5-1	TRBJ1-1	TRBD1	.	TGCGCCAGCAGCTCTTACAGGGGAGGCACTGAAGCTTTCTTT	CASSSYRGGTEAFF
TRBV9	TRBJ1-2	.	.	TGTGCCAGCAGCGTCGATGGAGGTAACTATGGCTACACCTTC	CASSVDGGNYGYTF
TRBV5-6	TRBJ2-1	TRBD1	few	TGTGCCAGCAGCTTGGCCGCGGGACAGGGTGAGGATGAGCAGTTCTTC	CASSLAAGQGEDEQFF
TRBV14	TRBJ2-7	.	once	TGTGCCAGCAGCCAGAGATACGAGCAGTACTTC	CASSQRYEQYF
TRBV29-1	TRBJ2-1	.	.	TGCAGCGTTGCACTAGCCTTCAATGAGCAGTTCTTC	CSVALAFNEQFF
TRBV25-1	TRBJ1-2	.	.	TGTGCCAGCAGAGGGGGGGACTATGGCTACACCTTC	CASRGGDYGYTF
TRBV18	TRBJ2-3	TRBD1	.	TGTGCCAGCTCAAAACAGGGGGCCCTCGGAGATACGCAGTATTTT	CASSKQGALGDTQYF
TRBV14	TRBJ2-5	TRBD2	.	TGTGCCAGCAGCCCCTTAAGCGGGAGTGGCCAAGAGACCCAGTACTTC	CASSPLSGSGQETQYF
TRBV6-6	TRBJ2-4	TRBD1	.	TGTGCCAGCAGTTCCACAGGGGGCGAGGGCAAAAACATTCAGTACTTC	CASSSTGGEGKNIQYF
TRBV19	TRBJ2-1	TRBD2	.	TGTGCCAGTAGTATTTCCGGGACTAGCGGGAGTTTCTCCTACAATGAGCAGTTCTTC	CASSISGTSGSFSYNEQFF
TRBV6-6	TRBJ1-3	.	.	TGTGCCAGCAACTTACTCCGGGGGGATGCGGGGATATATTTT	CASNLLRGDAGIYF
TRBV2	TRBJ2-5	TRBD1	.	TGTGCCAGCAGCCTTTTAAGACGGGGACAGCAAGAGACCCAGTACTTC	CASSLLRRGQQETQYF
TRBV4-3	TRBJ2-1	TRBD2	.	TGCGCCAGCAGCCGTGCCCTGGCTAGCGGGAGGGCCAGCTCCTACAATGAGCAGTTCTTC	CASSRALASGRASSYNEQFF
TRBV2	TRBJ1-5	.	once	TGTGCCAGCACTCGGGGCAATCAGCCCCAGCATTTT	CASTRGNQPQHF
TRBV30	TRBJ1-1	.	.	TGTGCCTGGAGTGGGCAGGTTAACACTGAAGCTTTCTTT	CAWSGQVNTEAFF
TRBV5-4	TRBJ2-1	TRBD1	.	TGTGCCAGCAGCCCAGGGGGCGCGTACAATGAGCAGTTCTTC	CASSPGGAYNEQFF
TRBV6-6	TRBJ2-6	.	.	TGTGCCAGCAGTTACCGGCAGGGTGGGGCCAACGTCCTGACTTTC	CASSYRQGGANVLTF
TRBV5-1	TRBJ1-1	.	.	TGCGCCAGCAGCTTGACAGGGAGGAACACTGAAGCTTTCTTT	CASSLTGRNTEAFF
TRBV5-1	TRBJ2-3	TRBD2	.	TGCGCCAGCAGCCTGGTAGGACTAGCGGGAGCCGTCGATACGCAGTATTTT	CASSLVGLAGAVDTQYF
TRBV1	TRBJ2-7	.	.	TGCACCAGCAGCCGAACCGGGACAGGGAAATCTAGCGAGCAGTACTTC	CTSSRTGTGKSSEQYF
TRBV18	TRBJ1-1	.	.	TGTGCCAGCTCACCAGGGTCGGGGAGTGCTGAAGCTTTCTTT	CASSPGSGSAEAFF
TRBV10-2	TRBJ2-3	.	.	TGCGCCAGCAGGGCGGGCGGGGTGAGCACAGATACGCAGTATTTT	CASRAGGVSTDTQYF
TRBV5-1	TRBJ2-3	TRBD1	.	TGCGCCAGCAGCTCAGGGACAGATAGCACAGATACGCAGTATTTT	CASSSGTDSTDTQYF
TRBV19	TRBJ2-3	TRBD1	.	TGTGCCAGTAGAAACAGGGGGCAGGGCACAGATACGCAGTATTTT	CASRNRGQGTDTQYF
TRBV18	TRBJ2-1	TRBD2	.	TGTGCCAGCTCACGGGCCAGCGGGAGGGATTATGAGCAGTTCTTC	CASSRASGRDYEQFF
TRBV5-1	TRBJ2-7	TRBD1	.	TGCGCCAGCAGCTTGCAGAAGCCGACAGGGGGCCACGAGCAGTACTTC	CASSLQKPTGGHEQYF
TRBV5-5	TRBJ2-7	.	.	TGTGCCAGCAGCTCCGGGACTGATTCCTACGAGCAGTACTTC	CASSSGTDSYEQYF
TRBV7-2	TRBJ1-5	TRBD1	.	TGTGCCAGCAGCAGGACCGGGACAGGGGGTATCGAGCAGCCCCAGCATTTT	CASSRTGTGGIEQPQHF
TRBV7-8	TRBJ2-5	TRBD1	few	TGTGCCAGCAGTCTAACGGGGTTCTCCACAGGGGAAGAGACCCAGTACTTC	CASSLTGFSTGEETQYF
TRBV4-2	TRBJ2-1	TRBD2	.	TGTGCCAGCAGCCAAGATGATTGGGCGGGAGGACGAAACAATGAGCAGTTCTTC	CASSQDDWAGGRNNEQFF
TRBV19	TRBJ1-3	TRBD1	.	TGTGCCAGTAGTCCAGGGACAGCCTCTGGAAACACCATATATTTT	CASSPGTASGNTIYF
TRBV7-2	TRBJ1-1	.	.	TGTGCCAGCAGCTTAGTGGAGCAAGGGACTAGTGAAGCTTTCTTT	CASSLVEQGTSEAFF
TRBV27	TRBJ1-5	TRBD1	.	TGTGCCAGCAGTTTGGGACAGGGTTGGAATCAGCCCCAGCATTTT	CASSLGQGWNQPQHF
TRBV19	TRBJ2-3	.	.	TGTGCCAGTAGTATCATGAGCAGCACAGATACGCAGTATTTT	CASSIMSSTDTQYF
TRBV28	TRBJ2-7	TRBD2	once	TGTGCCAGCAGGGAGCCGACTAGCGGGAGGAGTTACGAGCAGTACTTC	CASREPTSGRSYEQYF
TRBV7-2	TRBJ1-1	.	.	TGTGCCAGCAGACATACCGGGAATTTGGCCACTGAAGCTTTCTTT	CASRHTGNLATEAFF
TRBV28	TRBJ2-5	.	.	TGTGCCAGCAGCCCTTCCGTCCAAGAGACCCAGTACTTC	CASSPSVQETQYF
TRBV2	TRBJ2-7	.	once	TGTGCCAGCGGAACAGCCGGGAGAGGTGAGCAGTACTTC	CASGTAGRGEQYF
TRBV5-1	TRBJ1-6	TRBD1	.	TGCGCCAGCAGCTTGGACGGACAGGGCTTGAGCTCACCCCTCCACTTT	CASSLDGQGLSSPLHF